A single sample is the source of the 6 T cell receptor beta chains below, sequenced in a study of T cells after yellow fever vaccination. Each CDR3 protein is one row after TCRdb ran MiXCR on the 5' RACE reads. The repertoire consists of some 340,000 distinct CDR3 sequences, with roughly 10% occurring once and the leading ten covering around 3.2%. Source: CD4+ T cells sorted from PBMCs, taken 45 days after the yellow fever booster vaccination. The receptors come from a man between 18 and 29 years old who received the YFV17D yellow fever vaccine.

This chain links TRBV28 with TRBJ2-5; D is unresolved. This CDR3 is built from 12 residues. The V and J ends lost 6 bases and 5 bases respectively, with 10 bases between them. Germline V CDR1 and CDR2: MDHEN, SYDVKM. Here the CDR3 reads CASSWYGETQYF. The CDR3 region has the DNA TGTGCCAGCAGCTGGTACGGGGAGACCCAGTACTTC. Using reference TRBV28 and TRBJ2-5 for the parts outside the CDR3, the full variable domain is DVKVTQSSRYLVKRTGEKVFLECVQDMDHENMFWYRQDPGLGLRLIYFSYDVKMKEKGDIPEGYSVSREKKERFSLILESASTNQTSMYLCASSWYGETQYFGPGTRLLVL.

This clonotype was recorded at least ten times. The V and J genes are TRBV5-1 and TRBJ1-5, with 7 nucleotides matching TRBD1. Germline loops: CDR1 SGHRS, CDR2 YFSETQ. V gave up 4 bases and J gave up 4 bases; unmatched junction bases: 8. There are 15 residues in the CDR3. For the CDR3, the DNA is TGCGCCAGCAGCGTTGGGACAGATCCGAATCAGCCCCAGCATTTT. This encodes CASSVGTDPNQPQHF. The variable domain in full, completed from reference TRBV5-1 and TRBJ1-5, reads KAGVTQTPRYLIKTRGQQVTLSCSPISGHRSVSWYQQTPGQGLQFLFEYFSETQRNKGNFPGRFSGRQFSNSRSEMNVSTLELGDSALYLCASSVGTDPNQPQHFGDGTRLSIL.

This chain connects TRBV6-5 to TRBJ2-1, with a possible D match to TRBD1 (5 bases). V gave up 8 bases and J gave up 10 bases, with 24 bases separating them. The CDR3 covers 15 residues. Looked up from germline, CDR1 is MNHEY and CDR2 is SVGAGI. This CDR3 reads CASSSGRAPISEQFF. The CDR3 nucleotides are TGTGCCAGCTCCTCTGGCAGGGCCCCAATCTCGGAGCAGTTCTTC.

This clonotype turned up a few times. The V gene is TRBV7-8, the J gene TRBJ2-2; D gene unclear. The germline CDR1 and CDR2 sequences are SGHVS and FQNEAQ. Trimming removed 1 base at V and 1 base at J, with 10 bases between. This CDR3 is built from 16 residues. For the CDR3, the DNA is TGTGCCAGCAGCTTAGTCCCGCTCCTGAACACCGGGGAGCTGTTTTTT. Protein sequence: CASSLVPLLNTGELFF.

This clonotype has a handful of counts. The rearrangement links TRBV28 to TRBJ2-1; possibly TRBD1 for D (6 bases). V was pared by 6 bases and J by 8 bases, with 14 bases between. The CDR3 contains 13 residues. The germline CDR1 and CDR2 sequences are MDHEN and SYDVKM. Here the CDR3 DNA reads TGTGCCAGCAGGGCACAGGGTTCGCATGAGCAGTTCTTC. Translating it yields CASRAQGSHEQFF.

This clonotype came up a few times. V and J are TRBV5-6 and TRBJ2-2, with D unclear. The V gene lost 0 bases and the J gene lost 6 bases, with 21 bases spanning the gap. The CDR3 has 18 amino acids. CDR1 is SGHDT and CDR2 is YYEEEE in the germline V gene. The CDR3 nucleotides are TGTGCCAGCAGCTTGGGTCGCGGCAGGCCCATGGGCGCCGGGGAGCTGTTTTTT. It specifies CASSLGRGRPMGAGELFF.